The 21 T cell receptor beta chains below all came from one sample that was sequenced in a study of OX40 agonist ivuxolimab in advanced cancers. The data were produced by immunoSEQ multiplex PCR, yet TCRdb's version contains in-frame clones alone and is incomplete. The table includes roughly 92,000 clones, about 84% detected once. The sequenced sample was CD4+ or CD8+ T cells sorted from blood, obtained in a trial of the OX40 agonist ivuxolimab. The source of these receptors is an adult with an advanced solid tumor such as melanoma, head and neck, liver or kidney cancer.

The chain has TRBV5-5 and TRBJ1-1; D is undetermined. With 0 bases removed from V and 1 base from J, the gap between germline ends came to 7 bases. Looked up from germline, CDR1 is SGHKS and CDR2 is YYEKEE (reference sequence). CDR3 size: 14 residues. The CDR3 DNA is TGTGCCAGCAGCTTGGAGGCCTCGAACACTGAAGCTTTCTTT. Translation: CASSLEASNTEAFF.

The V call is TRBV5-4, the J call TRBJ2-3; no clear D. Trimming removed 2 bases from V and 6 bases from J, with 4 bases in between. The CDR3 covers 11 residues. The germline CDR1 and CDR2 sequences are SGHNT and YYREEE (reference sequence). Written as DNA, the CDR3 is TGTGCCAGCAGCTTACGGGATACGCAGTATTTT. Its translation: CASSLRDTQYF.

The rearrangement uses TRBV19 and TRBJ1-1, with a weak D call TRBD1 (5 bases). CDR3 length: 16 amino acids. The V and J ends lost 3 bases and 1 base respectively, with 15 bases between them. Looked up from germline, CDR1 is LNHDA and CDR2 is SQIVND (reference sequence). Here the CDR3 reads CASSIIGASGNTEAFF. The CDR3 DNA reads TGTGCCAGTAGTATTATCGGGGCGTCTGGGAACACTGAAGCTTTCTTT.

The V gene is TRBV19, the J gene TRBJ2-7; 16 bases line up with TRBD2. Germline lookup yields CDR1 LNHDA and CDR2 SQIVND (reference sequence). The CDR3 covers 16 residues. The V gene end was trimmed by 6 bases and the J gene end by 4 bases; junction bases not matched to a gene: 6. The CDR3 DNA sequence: TGTGCCAGTAGGGGACTAGCGGGAGGGTCCGGGTACGAGCAGTACTTC. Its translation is CASRGLAGGSGYEQYF. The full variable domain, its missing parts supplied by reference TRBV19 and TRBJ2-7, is DGGITQSPKYLFRKEGQNVTLSCEQNLNHDAMYWYRQDPGQGLRLIYYSQIVNDFQKGDIAEGYSVSREKKESFPLTVTSAQKNPTAFYLCASRGLAGGSGYEQYFGPGTRLTVT.

In nucleotides, the CDR3 is TGTGCCAGCAGCTTGGGGAGCGAGGCCTACAATGAGCAGTTCTTC. It specifies CASSLGSEAYNEQFF. This rearrangement joins TRBV7-2 to TRBJ2-1, with D perhaps TRBD2 (5 bases). The V and J ends lost 3 bases and 2 bases respectively, with 11 bases between them. Germline CDR1 is SGHTA and CDR2 is FQGNSA. There are 15 residues in the CDR3.

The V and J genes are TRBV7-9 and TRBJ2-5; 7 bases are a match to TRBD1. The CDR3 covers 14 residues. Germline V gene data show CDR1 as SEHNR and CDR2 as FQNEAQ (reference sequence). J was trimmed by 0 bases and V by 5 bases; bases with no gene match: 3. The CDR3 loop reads CASSPGQYQETQYF. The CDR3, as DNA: TGTGCCAGCAGCCCGGGACAGTACCAAGAGACCCAGTACTTC.

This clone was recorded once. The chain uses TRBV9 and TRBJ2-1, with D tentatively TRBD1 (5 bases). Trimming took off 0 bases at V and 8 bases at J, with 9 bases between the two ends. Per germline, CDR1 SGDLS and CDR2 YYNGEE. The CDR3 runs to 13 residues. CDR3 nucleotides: TGTGCCAGCAGCGTAGCCCCCAGGGATGAGCAGTTCTTC. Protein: CASSVAPRDEQFF.

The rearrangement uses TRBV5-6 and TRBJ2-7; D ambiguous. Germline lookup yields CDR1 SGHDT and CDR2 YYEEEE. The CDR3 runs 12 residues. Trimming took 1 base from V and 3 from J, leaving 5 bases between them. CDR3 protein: CASSLLDYEQYF. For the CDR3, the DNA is TGTGCCAGCAGCTTGCTAGACTACGAGCAGTACTTC.

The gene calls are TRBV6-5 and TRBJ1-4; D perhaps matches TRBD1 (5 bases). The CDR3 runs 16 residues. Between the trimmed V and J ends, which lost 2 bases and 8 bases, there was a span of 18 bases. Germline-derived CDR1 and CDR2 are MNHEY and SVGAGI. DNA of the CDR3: TGTGCCAGCAGTTACCGGGGGAGGGCCCCTCGGGAAAAACTGTTTTTT. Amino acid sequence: CASSYRGRAPREKLFF.

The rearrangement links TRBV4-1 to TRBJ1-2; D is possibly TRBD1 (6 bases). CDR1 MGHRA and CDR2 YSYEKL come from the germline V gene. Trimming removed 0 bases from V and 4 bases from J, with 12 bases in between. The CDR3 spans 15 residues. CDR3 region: CASSQEEVTGYGYTF. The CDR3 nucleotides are TGCGCCAGCAGCCAAGAAGAAGTGACAGGCTATGGCTACACCTTC.

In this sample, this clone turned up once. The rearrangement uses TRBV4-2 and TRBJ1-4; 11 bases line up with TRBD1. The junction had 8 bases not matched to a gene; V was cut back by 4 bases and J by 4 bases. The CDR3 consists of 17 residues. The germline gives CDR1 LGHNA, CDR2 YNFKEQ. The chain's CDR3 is CASSPQDRGRDNEKLFF. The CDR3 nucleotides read TGTGCCAGCAGCCCGCAGGACAGGGGGCGAGATAATGAAAAACTGTTTTTT.

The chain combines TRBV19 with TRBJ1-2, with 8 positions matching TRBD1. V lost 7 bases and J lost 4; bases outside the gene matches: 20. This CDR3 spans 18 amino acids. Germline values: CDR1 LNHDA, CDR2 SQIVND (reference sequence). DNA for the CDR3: TGTGCCAGTACCCCGAACAGATTCCGGACAGGGACGGCCTATGGCTACACCTTC. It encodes CASTPNRFRTGTAYGYTF.

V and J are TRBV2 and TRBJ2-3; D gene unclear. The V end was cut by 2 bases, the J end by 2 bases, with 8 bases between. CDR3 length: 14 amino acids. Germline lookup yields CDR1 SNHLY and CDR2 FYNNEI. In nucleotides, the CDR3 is TGTGCCAGCAGTGAACGCATATTCACAGATACGCAGTATTTT. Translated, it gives CASSERIFTDTQYF.

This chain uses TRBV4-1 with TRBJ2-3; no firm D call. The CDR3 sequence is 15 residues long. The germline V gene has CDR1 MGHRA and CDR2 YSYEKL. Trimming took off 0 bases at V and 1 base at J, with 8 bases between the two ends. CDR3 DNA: TGCGCCAGCAGCCAAGACGGGTGGGGCACAGATACGCAGTATTTT. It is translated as CASSQDGWGTDTQYF.

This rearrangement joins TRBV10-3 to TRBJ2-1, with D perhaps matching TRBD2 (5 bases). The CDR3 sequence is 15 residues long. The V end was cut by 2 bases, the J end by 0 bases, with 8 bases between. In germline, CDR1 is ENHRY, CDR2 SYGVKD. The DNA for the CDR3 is TGTGCCATCAGTGAGGTGGGGAGCTCCTACAATGAGCAGTTCTTC. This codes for CAISEVGSSYNEQFF.

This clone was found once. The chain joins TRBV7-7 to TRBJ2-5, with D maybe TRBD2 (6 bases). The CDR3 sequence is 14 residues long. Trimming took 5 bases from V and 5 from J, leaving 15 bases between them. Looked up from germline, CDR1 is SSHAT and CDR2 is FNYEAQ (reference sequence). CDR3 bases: TGTGCCAGCAGCCTCAACGGAGGGAGGGAGACCCAGTACTTC. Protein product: CASSLNGGRETQYF.

This CDR3 reads CAWRWTDQETQYF. CDR3 sequence (DNA): TGTGCCTGGAGATGGACAGACCAAGAGACCCAGTACTTC. The chain is built from TRBV30 and TRBJ2-5; TRBD1 might be the D (6 bases). Trimming shortened V by 3 bases and J by 0 bases, and 8 bases separated the two germline ends. Germline V gene sequence: CDR1 GTSNPN, CDR2 SVGIG (reference sequence). This CDR3 region has 13 residues.

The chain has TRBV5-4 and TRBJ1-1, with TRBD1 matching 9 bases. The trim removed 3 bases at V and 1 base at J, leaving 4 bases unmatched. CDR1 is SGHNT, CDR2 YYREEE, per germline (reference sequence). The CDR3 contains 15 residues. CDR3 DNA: TGTGCCAGCAGCTCGGGACAGGGAGGGAACACTGAAGCTTTCTTT. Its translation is CASSSGQGGNTEAFF. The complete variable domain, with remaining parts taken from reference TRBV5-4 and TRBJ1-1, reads ETGVTQSPTHLIKTRGQQVTLRCSSQSGHNTVSWYQQALGQGPQFIFQYYREEENGRGNFPPRFSGLQFPNYSSELNVNALELDDSALYLCASSSGQGGNTEAFFGQGTRLTVV.

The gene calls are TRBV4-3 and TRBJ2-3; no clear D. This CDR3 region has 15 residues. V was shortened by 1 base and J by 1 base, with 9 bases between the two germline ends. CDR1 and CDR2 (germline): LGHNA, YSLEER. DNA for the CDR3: TGCGCCAGCAGCCAAGGAATCGCACGCACAGATACGCAGTATTTT. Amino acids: CASSQGIARTDTQYF.

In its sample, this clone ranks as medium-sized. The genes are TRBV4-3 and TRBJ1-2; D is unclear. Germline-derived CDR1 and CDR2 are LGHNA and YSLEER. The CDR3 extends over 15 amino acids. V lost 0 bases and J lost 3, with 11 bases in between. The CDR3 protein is CASSQDRRTDYGYTF. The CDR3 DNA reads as TGCGCCAGCAGCCAAGATCGAAGGACCGACTATGGCTACACCTTC.

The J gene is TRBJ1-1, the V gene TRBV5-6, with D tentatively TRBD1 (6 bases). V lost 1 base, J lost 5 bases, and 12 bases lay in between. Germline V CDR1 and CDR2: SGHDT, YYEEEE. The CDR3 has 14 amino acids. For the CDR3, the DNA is TGTGCCAGCAGCTTGTTTGGAGGGGGTACTGAAGCTTTCTTT. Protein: CASSLFGGGTEAFF.